This is a list of T cell receptor beta chains from one sample in a study of T cell clonotyping in hematopoietic cell transplantation. Sequencing was performed with immunoSEQ multiplex PCR; in TCRdb, only in-frame clones are kept and a portion is missing. Of 10,000 to 15,000 clones in the sample, 89% were seen once. The sample consisted of peripheral blood mononuclear cells. The receptors shown here come from a human donor who either received an allogeneic hematopoietic cell transplant for a myeloid malignancy or was a related donor (not recorded which). Some clones in this sample may be carry-over from other donors' samples. CDR3s include the opening cysteine and the closing phenylalanine or tryptophan. A D gene is named only where the DNA matches it firmly.

j_call v_call d_call cdr3_aa
TRBJ1-5 TRBV27 . CASSARWGNQPQHF
TRBJ2-1 TRBV11-2 . CASSSLRSSFGTYNEQFF
TRBJ1-2 TRBV9 . CASSGGTDGYTF
TRBJ2-7 TRBV6-5 . CASSYSTPPGVNEQYF
TRBJ1-1 TRBV30 . CAWSPWVNTEAFF
TRBJ2-2 TRBV4-1 TRBD2 CASSQASGGVNTGELFF
TRBJ1-4 TRBV6-6 . CASSYSIIGPNEKLFF
TRBJ2-3 TRBV2 TRBD2 CASNFELAGGSTDTQYF
TRBJ1-1 TRBV30 TRBD1 CAWDPQGTTEAFF
TRBJ1-2 TRBV4-2 . CASSQELSDGYLYGYTF
TRBJ1-1 TRBV6-5 . CASSYSSGPSEAFF
TRBJ1-5 TRBV2 TRBD1 CASSDDRGLSNQPQHF
TRBJ1-3 TRBV7-9 TRBD1 CASSLAGTVSGSTIYF
TRBJ2-3 TRBV19 . CASSIFSGWPDSQYF
TRBJ2-2 TRBV7-3 . CASSFGDSGELFF
TRBJ1-2 TRBV29-1 TRBD1 CSVEDWPGQYGYTF
TRBJ2-2 TRBV6-5 . CASSYEGTTNTGELFF